These 3 T cell receptor beta chains share one sample of origin, sequenced in a study of blood T cell repertoires in COVID-19. The protocol was immunoSEQ multiplex PCR, while the TCRdb copy is restricted to in-frame clones and leaves out a portion. In the table there are tens of thousands of clones, roughly 80% of which are singletons. The specimen was peripheral blood. These TCRs come from a man in his sixties with acute or convalescent COVID-19.

The chain carries TRBV6-1 and TRBJ1-4; D gene ambiguous. CDR3 length: 21 residues. Trimming removed 0 bases at V and 0 bases at J, with 23 bases between. Germline V CDR1 and CDR2: MNHNS, SASEGT. CDR3 region: CASSEALGSGWITPTNEKLFF. CDR3 DNA: TGTGCCAGCAGTGAAGCGCTAGGGAGCGGTTGGATTACCCCAACTAATGAAAAACTGTTTTTT.

The genes are TRBV6-5 and TRBJ2-7; the D is unclear. The length of the CDR3 is 14 residues. Deletions cut 0 bases from V and 4 bases from J, with 10 bases between. Germline loops: CDR1 MNHEY, CDR2 SVGAGI. CDR3 DNA sequence: TGTGCCAGCAGTTACTCGTCCTCTAGGTACGAGCAGTACTTC. Translated: CASSYSSSRYEQYF.

The V gene is TRBV24-1, the J gene TRBJ2-1, with D tentatively TRBD1 (6 bases). The CDR3 is made up of 14 amino acids. Germline V gives CDR1 KGHDR, CDR2 SFDVKD. The ends were cut back, 5 bases at V and 3 bases at J, with 10 bases in the middle. The DNA for the CDR3 is TGTGCCACCAGTGGAGACAGGTTCTACAATGAGCAGTTCTTC. It yields the protein CATSGDRFYNEQFF.